Below are 23 T cell receptor beta chains sequenced from a single sample in a study of shared clonotypes between healthy human individuals. The repertoire was sequenced with immunoSEQ multiplex PCR; TCRdb's copy has only in-frame clones and lacks some. The table has about 1 million clones, approximately 68% seen once. The specimen was memory CD4+ T cells sorted from blood. The subset was: CD45RA-negative fraction. These TCRs come from a man aged 18 to 35 in good health.

In nucleotides, the CDR3 is TGTGCCACCAGCAGGCTCTGGGGGGGACACACCGGGGAGCTGTTTTTT. Translated: CATSRLWGGHTGELFF. The rearrangement joins TRBV15 to TRBJ2-2; 7 positions agree with TRBD2. Germline V lookup: CDR1 LNHNV, CDR2 YYDKDF (reference sequence). V lost 3 bases, J lost 3 bases, and 7 bases stayed unmatched. CDR3 size: 16 residues.

In the case of this clone: Within the sample, other DNA sequences also encode this same CDR3. The J gene is TRBJ1-2, the V gene TRBV28; no firm D call. The CDR3 spans 11 residues. Trimming removed 5 bases at V and 5 bases at J, with 6 bases between. Germline CDR1 MDHEN, CDR2 SYDVKM. CDR3 in DNA: TGTGCCAGCAGTCAAGGATATGGCTACACCTTC. Protein: CASSQGYGYTF.

V is TRBV10-3 and J is TRBJ1-1; maybe TRBD1 (6 bases). CDR1 is ENHRY and CDR2 is SYGVKD in the germline V gene. This CDR3 has 13 residues. The V end was cut by 9 bases, the J end by 7 bases, with 18 bases between. The chain's CDR3 is CAIARGAEIEAFF. CDR3 sequence (DNA): TGTGCCATTGCCAGGGGTGCGGAAATTGAAGCTTTCTTT.

The rearrangement joins TRBV4-3 to TRBJ2-1; no reliable D call. CDR3 length equals 13 residues. From germline, CDR1 is LGHNA and CDR2 YSLEER. V was shortened by 1 base and J by 9 bases, with 10 bases between the two germline ends. DNA for the CDR3: TGCGCCAGCAGCCAAGGGTATCGTAGTGAGCAGTTCTTC. It yields the protein CASSQGYRSEQFF.

With respect to this clone: This same CDR3 is encoded by further DNA sequences in the sample. The CDR3 DNA reads TGTGCCATCAGTGAGGGGGACAGCAATCAGCCCCAGCATTTT. Residues: CAISEGDSNQPQHF. J is TRBJ1-5 and V is TRBV10-3, with D possibly TRBD1 on 5 matching bases. V was pared by 2 bases and J by 1 base, with 6 bases between. The germline CDR1 and CDR2 sequences are ENHRY and SYGVKD. The CDR3 consists of 14 residues.

This clone showed up just once. Other DNA sequences within the sample encode an identical CDR3. The chain carries TRBV28 and TRBJ1-6; 8 nucleotides align to TRBD1. Germline CDR1 is MDHEN and CDR2 is SYDVKM. With 6 bases clipped from V and 10 bases from J, the junction kept 17 bases outside the gene matches. The CDR3 loop spans 17 amino acids. The DNA for the CDR3 is TGTGCCAGCAGACAAGAGGGGCTGACAGGGGTTCGCTCACCCCTCCACTTT. This encodes CASRQEGLTGVRSPLHF.

The chain carries TRBV5-4 and TRBJ1-2, with 9 bases aligning to TRBD1. Germline CDR1 SGHNT, CDR2 YYREEE (reference sequence). J gave up 4 bases and V 5 bases, and 6 bases lay outside the gene matches. This CDR3 has 14 amino acids. The CDR3 here is CASRPDRGIYGYTF. DNA for the CDR3: TGTGCCAGCAGGCCGGACAGGGGCATCTATGGCTACACCTTC.

This clone was observed a few times. Written as DNA, the CDR3 is TGTGCCTGGACCTTACAGCTATGGGAGACCCAGTACTTC. This sequence encodes CAWTLQLWETQYF. The chain uses TRBV30 and TRBJ2-5, with unresolved D. Germline CDR1 reads GTSNPN; CDR2 reads SVGIG (reference sequence). V lost 4 bases and J 5 bases, leaving 14 bases between the germline ends. CDR3 length: 13 residues. The full variable domain, rest sourced from reference TRBV30 and TRBJ2-5, is SQTIHQWPATLVQPVGSPLSLECTVEGTSNPNLYWYRQAAGRGLQLLFYSVGIGQISSEVPQNLSASRPQDRQFILSSKKLLLSDSGFYLCAWTLQLWETQYFGPGTRLLVL.

The chain uses TRBV6-1 and TRBJ1-2; D is undetermined. Trimming took 5 bases from V and 8 from J, leaving 15 bases between them. CDR3 length equals 13 residues. Germline V gene sequence: CDR1 MNHNS, CDR2 SASEGT. The CDR3 DNA reads TGTGCCAGCAGTACGGGCCTAGTTTACGGCTACACCTTC. Its protein product is CASSTGLVYGYTF.

J is TRBJ2-3 and V is TRBV30; TRBD2 aligns across 12 bases. Germline trimming cut 8 bases from V and 0 bases from J; bases unmatched to any gene: 0. The CDR3 consists of 13 residues. Germline CDR1 is GTSNPN and CDR2 is SVGIG (reference sequence). CDR3 DNA sequence: TGTGCCGGGACTAGCGGGAGCACAGATACGCAGTATTTT. This encodes CAGTSGSTDTQYF.

This sequence joins TRBV6-5 and TRBJ1-1, with D possibly TRBD1 on 5 matching bases. This CDR3 region has 14 residues. Germline V gene data show CDR1 as MNHEY and CDR2 as SVGAGI. V was trimmed by 6 bases and J by 4 bases, leaving 15 bases between them. CDR3 in amino acids: CASRNGGFSTEAFF. The CDR3 DNA is TGTGCCAGCAGAAACGGGGGGTTTAGCACTGAAGCTTTCTTT.

On this clone: At one boundary the junction diverges from the germline segment, which might be a read error. CDR3 DNA: TGTGCCAGCAGCGTAGCCCCCATAGTCTCTGGAAACACCATATATTTT. It is translated as CASSVAPIVSGNTIYF. The rearrangement joins TRBV7-2 to TRBJ1-3; D remains unclear. In germline, CDR1 is SGHTA, CDR2 FQGNSA. This CDR3 spans 16 amino acids.

This chain joins TRBV29-1 and TRBJ2-7; TRBD2 matches 13 bases. CDR1 is SQVTM, CDR2 ANQGSEA, per germline. The CDR3 totals 13 residues. J gave up 5 bases and V 7 bases, and 5 bases lay outside the gene matches. CDR3 DNA sequence: TGCAGCGGGACTAGCGGGAGATCTGACGAGCAGTACTTC. This sequence encodes CSGTSGRSDEQYF.

This chain joins TRBV12-2 and TRBJ1-1; the table's D call, TRBD1, has no DNA check behind it. TRBV12-2 is listed as a pseudogene. This CDR3 contains 15 residues. In nucleotides, the CDR3 is TGTGCAAGTCGCGCCCTACCGGGACACAACACTGAAGCTTTCTTT. Its protein product is CASRALPGHNTEAFF.

For this clone: Different DNA sequences within this sample yield the same CDR3. The chain is built from TRBV4-1 and TRBJ2-3; TRBD2 aligns across 8 bases. The trim removed 1 base at V and 3 bases at J, leaving 9 bases unmatched. This CDR3 region has 17 residues. Germline V gene lookup returns CDR1 MGHRA and CDR2 YSYEKL. This CDR3 is CASSQGVGSGSTDTQYF. CDR3 DNA sequence: TGCGCCAGCAGCCAAGGGGTGGGCAGCGGGAGTACAGATACGCAGTATTTT.

Turning to this clone: Distinct nucleotide sequences in the sample also encode this CDR3. The chain carries TRBV11-3 and TRBJ2-7; TRBD1 aligns across 9 bases. Germline values: CDR1 SGHNT, CDR2 YENEEA. The CDR3 runs to 14 residues. The ends lost 5 bases at V and 3 bases at J; junction bases unmatched: 5. The CDR3 is CASSLRQGDYEQYF. DNA for the CDR3: TGTGCCAGCAGCCTCCGACAGGGGGACTACGAGCAGTACTTC.

The chain couples TRBV15 to TRBJ1-5; 11 positions agree with TRBD1. Germline V gene data show CDR1 as LNHNV and CDR2 as YYDKDF (reference sequence). Unmatched junction bases numbered 7, after V lost 3 bases and J lost 6 bases. CDR3 length: 16 residues. CDR3 nucleotide sequence: TGTGCCACCAGCAGGGCCGGACAGGGGGCGGCTCAGCCCCAGCATTTT. It encodes CATSRAGQGAAQPQHF.

This clone occurred a few times. The chain employs TRBV18 and TRBJ1-1; the D is unclear. Trimming removed 6 bases at V and 3 bases at J, with 11 bases between. The CDR3 has 13 residues. Looked up from germline, CDR1 is KGHSH and CDR2 is LQKENI. Written as DNA, the CDR3 is TGTGCCAGCTCCCTTGGTTGGGACACTGAAGCTTTCTTT. Protein sequence: CASSLGWDTEAFF. Full variable domain (rest looked up from reference TRBV18 and TRBJ1-1): NAGVMQNPRHLVRRRGQEARLRCSPMKGHSHVYWYRQLPEEGLKFMVYLQKENIIDESGMPKERFSAEFPKEGPSILRIQQVVRGDSAAYFCASSLGWDTEAFFGQGTRLTVV.

A few counts support this clone. The CDR3, as DNA: TGTGCCAGCAGCTCCGTGGGGGGGGCGGAGACCCAGTACTTC. Encoded protein: CASSSVGGAETQYF. The J gene is TRBJ2-5, the V gene TRBV7-8; D possibly corresponds to TRBD2 (7 bases). V lost 4 bases and J lost 5, with 14 bases in between. CDR1 and CDR2 (germline): SGHVS, FQNEAQ. The CDR3 extends over 14 amino acids.

The V and J genes are TRBV7-2 and TRBJ1-2; TRBD1 aligns across 10 bases. The CDR3 has 16 amino acids. Germline V gene sequence: CDR1 SGHTA, CDR2 FQGNSA. Trimming took 1 base from V and 5 from J; bases not matched to a gene: 7. The CDR3 sequence is CASSLETGGAGYGYTF. CDR3 in DNA: TGTGCCAGCAGCTTAGAGACAGGGGGCGCAGGTTATGGCTACACCTTC.

J is TRBJ2-3 and V is TRBV7-8; 7 bases fit TRBD2. Germline values: CDR1 SGHVS, CDR2 FQNEAQ. This CDR3 comprises 16 residues. V gave up 4 bases and J gave up 6 bases; unmatched junction bases: 13. The CDR3 loop reads CASSWGRAGPLDTQYF. The CDR3 nucleotides read TGTGCCAGCAGCTGGGGCCGAGCGGGGCCCCTGGATACGCAGTATTTT.

V and J are TRBV7-2 and TRBJ2-7, with 9 bases matching TRBD1. V was clipped by 5 bases and J by 6 bases; unmatched bases: 2. The CDR3 loop spans 12 amino acids. CDR1 and CDR2 (germline): SGHTA, FQGNSA. CDR3 coding DNA: TGTGCCAGCAGCAACAGGGGGCGCGAGCAGTACTTC. Protein: CASSNRGREQYF.

This clone appeared a single time. The chain employs TRBV7-3 and TRBJ2-3; D remains ambiguous. V was cut by 1 base and J by 1 base, with 9 bases left in between. CDR1 and CDR2 from the germline V gene are SGHTA and FQGTGA. This CDR3 contains 15 residues. CDR3 sequence: CASSLKNRGTDTQYF. The CDR3 region has the DNA TGTGCCAGCAGCTTAAAGAACCGAGGCACAGATACGCAGTATTTT.